This TCR beta chain was recovered during a study of CD8+ T cells in alopecia areata. In the study overall: A regimen of oral tofacitinib, 5 to 10 mg twice daily, was given to treated patients. Tofacitinib lasted 6 to 18 months, then 6 months off drug.

The J segment lost 4 bases and the V segment lost 4 bases, leaving 8 bases of the junction unmatched. The CDR3 totals 15 residues. Germline CDR1 reads LGHNA; CDR2 reads YSLEER. Isolated RNA was reverse transcribed into cDNA used as the sequencing template. Method: immunoSEQ multiplex PCR; TCRdb's copy keeps in-frame clones and lacks some. The profile covers approximately 13,000 clones, with 45% to 60% appearing a single time and 9.5% to 13% taken by the ten largest. This clone was counted a few times. Its specificity is not known. Lesional scalp punch biopsies and peripheral blood were collected from alopecia areata patients. Broader study findings: Unlike in mice, where it was clearer, TCR sharing across patients was less clear, possibly HLA-related. Across lesional scalp, and particularly alopecia totalis/universalis, clonality surpassed that of normal scalp.

The sequence derives from a human donor with alopecia areata. The J gene is TRBJ2-7, the V gene TRBV4-3; 9 positions match TRBD1. This sample comprised skin, obtained at week 0. Here the CDR3 DNA reads TGCGCCAGCAGCCCCTGGACAGGGGCTGGGTACGAGCAGTACTTC. It yields the protein CASSPWTGAGYEQYF.